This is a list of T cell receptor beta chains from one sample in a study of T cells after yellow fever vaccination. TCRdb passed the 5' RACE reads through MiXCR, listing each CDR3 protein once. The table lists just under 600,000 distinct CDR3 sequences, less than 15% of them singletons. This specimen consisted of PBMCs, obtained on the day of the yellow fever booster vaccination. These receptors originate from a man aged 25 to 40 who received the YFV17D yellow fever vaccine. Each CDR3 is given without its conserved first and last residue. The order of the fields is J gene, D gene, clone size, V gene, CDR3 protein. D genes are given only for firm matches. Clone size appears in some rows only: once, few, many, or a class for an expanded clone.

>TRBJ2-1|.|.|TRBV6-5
ASSWRDGDNEQF
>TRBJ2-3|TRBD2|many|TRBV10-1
ASSETAGGRDTQY
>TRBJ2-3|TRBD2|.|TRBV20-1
SAPPLAGGTDTQY
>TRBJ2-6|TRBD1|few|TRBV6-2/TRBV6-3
ASGTGGANVLT
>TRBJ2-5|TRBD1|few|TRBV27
ASSPQGQQETQY
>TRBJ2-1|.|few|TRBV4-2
ASSQDLGRNNEQF
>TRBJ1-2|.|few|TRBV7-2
ASSLAGSDYGYT
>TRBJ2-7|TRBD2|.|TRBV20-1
SARVSGSYEQY
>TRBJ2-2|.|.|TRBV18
ASSQVEGVAGELF
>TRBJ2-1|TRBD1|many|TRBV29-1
SVGQDSYNEQF
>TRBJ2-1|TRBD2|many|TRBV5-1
ASSRGDGTSAVNEQF